The 18 T cell receptor beta chains reported below all come from one sample, sequenced in a study of shared clonotypes between healthy human individuals. Sequencing used immunoSEQ multiplex PCR; TCRdb keeps in-frame clones, though not all of them. There are about 680,000 clones in the sample; approximately 79% occur only once, and 1.5% to 2% lies in the top ten. The sequenced material came from memory CD4+ T cells sorted from blood. The subset was: CD45RA-negative fraction. Source of these receptors: a woman aged 30 to 39 in good health.

The genes are TRBV5-4 and TRBJ1-1, with D perhaps matching TRBD1 (5 bases). This CDR3 is built from 16 residues. V gave up 2 bases and J gave up 0 bases, with 14 bases separating them. The germline gives CDR1 SGHNT, CDR2 YYREEE (reference sequence). DNA of the CDR3: TGTGCCAGCAGCTTTCCAGGGTTGGGCCTGAACACTGAAGCTTTCTTT. The encoded protein is CASSFPGLGLNTEAFF. Looking up the rest from reference TRBV5-4 and TRBJ1-1 gives the full variable domain: ETGVTQSPTHLIKTRGQQVTLRCSSQSGHNTVSWYQQALGQGPQFIFQYYREEENGRGNFPPRFSGLQFPNYSSELNVNALELDDSALYLCASSFPGLGLNTEAFFGQGTRLTVV.

The V call is TRBV28, the J call TRBJ1-1, with no clear D. The CDR3 has 14 amino acids. Trimming stripped 4 bases from V and 11 bases from J, with 20 bases between. Germline V gene lookup returns CDR1 MDHEN and CDR2 SYDVKM. CDR3 protein: CASSSPVVAFGAFF. CDR3 nucleotide sequence: TGTGCCAGCAGTTCCCCTGTGGTCGCTTTTGGGGCTTTCTTT.

The chain uses TRBV11-2 and TRBJ1-2, with D uncertain. CDR1 SGHAT and CDR2 FQNNGV come from the germline V gene. CDR3 length: 14 amino acids. V lost 2 bases to trimming and J lost 5 bases, with 12 bases between them. CDR3 amino acids: CASSLCGPTYGYTF. In nucleotides, the CDR3 is TGTGCCAGCAGCTTATGTGGACCGACTTATGGCTACACCTTC.

As concerns this clone: This sample also contains other DNA sequences that code for the same CDR3. The rearrangement links TRBV19 to TRBJ1-5; 8 bases are a match to TRBD1. CDR3 length equals 15 residues. Trimming removed 6 bases from V and 2 bases from J; junction bases left unmatched: 6. Germline loops: CDR1 LNHDA, CDR2 SQIVND (reference sequence). The CDR3 protein is CASSRQGAGNQPQHF. For the CDR3, the DNA is TGTGCCAGTAGCCGCCAGGGGGCCGGCAATCAGCCCCAGCATTTT.

This clone was counted only a few times. This chain joins TRBV28 and TRBJ2-7, with 9 bases fitting TRBD2. This CDR3 spans 15 amino acids. The junction had 10 bases not matched to a gene; V was cut back by 7 bases and J by 3 bases. Germline V CDR1 and CDR2: MDHEN, SYDVKM. CDR3 coding DNA: TGTGCCAGCATTACTTCCGGGACTAGCAGCTACGAGCAGTACTTC. Protein: CASITSGTSSYEQYF.

This chain links TRBV5-1 with TRBJ2-7, with D perhaps matching TRBD2 (6 bases). V was shortened by 4 bases and J by 0 bases, with 11 bases between the two germline ends. The CDR3 extends over 14 amino acids. CDR1 is SGHRS, CDR2 YFSETQ, per germline. In nucleotides, the CDR3 is TGCGCCAGCAGCCCGGCTAGCGACTCCTACGAGCAGTACTTC. It codes for CASSPASDSYEQYF.

The chain carries TRBV28 and TRBJ2-5, with 7 nucleotides matching TRBD2. CDR3 length: 13 residues. After removal of 5 bases from V and 5 bases from J, the junction contained 5 bases not matched to a gene. CDR1 MDHEN and CDR2 SYDVKM come from the germline V gene. CDR3 residues: CASSPSGSETQYF. The CDR3 bases are TGTGCCAGCAGTCCTAGCGGAAGTGAGACCCAGTACTTC. Looking up the rest from reference TRBV28 and TRBJ2-5 gives the full variable domain: DVKVTQSSRYLVKRTGEKVFLECVQDMDHENMFWYRQDPGLGLRLIYFSYDVKMKEKGDIPEGYSVSREKKERFSLILESASTNQTSMYLCASSPSGSETQYFGPGTRLLVL.

The count of this clone is one. The rearrangement links TRBV28 to TRBJ1-4, with 7 bases identical to TRBD1. Germline V lookup: CDR1 MDHEN, CDR2 SYDVKM. The ends lost 2 bases at V and 8 bases at J; junction bases unmatched: 11. CDR3 length: 16 amino acids. The CDR3 nucleotides read TGTGCCAGCAGTTTAGGGTCGACAGGAGGGGGCGAAAAACTGTTTTTT. This sequence encodes CASSLGSTGGGEKLFF.

This chain connects TRBV11-3 to TRBJ2-1; 7 nucleotides match TRBD2. CDR1 is SGHNT and CDR2 is YENEEA in the germline V gene. The CDR3 extends over 13 amino acids. With V trimmed by 3 bases and J by 9 bases, 5 bases remained unmatched. The CDR3: CASSLGRELEQFF. In DNA, the CDR3 is TGTGCCAGCAGCTTGGGGCGGGAGCTTGAGCAGTTCTTC.

This clone showed up many times. The gene calls are TRBV13 and TRBJ2-3; the D gene is possibly TRBD2 (7 bases). Germline V lookup: CDR1 PRHDT, CDR2 FYEKMQ (reference sequence). The CDR3 spans 17 residues. The germline V and J ends were trimmed by 5 bases and 2 bases, with 20 bases remaining between them. CDR3 loop: CASSPRSGKGVTDTQYF. The CDR3 bases are TGTGCCAGCAGCCCCCGAAGCGGGAAGGGGGTCACAGATACGCAGTATTTT.

This clone came up once. The chain uses TRBV7-2 and TRBJ2-1; a weak D match, TRBD1 (5 bases). This CDR3 is 15 amino acids long. With 5 bases removed from V and 0 bases from J, the gap between germline ends came to 11 bases. Germline CDR1 reads SGHTA; CDR2 reads FQGNSA. The CDR3 reads CASSQQAVSYNEQFF. The CDR3 DNA reads TGTGCCAGCAGCCAACAGGCAGTCTCCTACAATGAGCAGTTCTTC.

This clone was picked up one time. The rearrangement links TRBV9 to TRBJ2-3, with 14 bases fitting TRBD2. The CDR3 sequence is 19 residues long. J was trimmed by 3 bases and V by 4 bases; bases with no gene match: 13. The V gene's germline CDR1 is SGDLS and CDR2 YYNGEE. This CDR3 reads CASSSPGTSGRRSTDTQYF. The CDR3 coding sequence is TGTGCCAGCAGCTCCCCCGGGACTAGCGGGAGACGCTCAACAGATACGCAGTATTTT.

As DNA, the CDR3 is TGTGCCAGCAGCTTAGACATCACCGGGGAGCTGTTTTTT. Amino acid sequence: CASSLDITGELFF. J is TRBJ2-2 and V is TRBV11-2; no reliable D call. In germline, CDR1 is SGHAT, CDR2 FQNNGV. This CDR3 comprises 13 residues. Trimming took 0 bases from V and 4 from J, leaving 3 bases between them.

This clone occurred a few times. The chain recombines TRBV27 with TRBJ2-6; the match to TRBD2 covers 12 bases. The J segment lost 2 bases and the V segment lost 2 bases, leaving 7 bases of the junction unmatched. The CDR3 extends over 19 amino acids. Germline-derived CDR1 and CDR2 are MNHEY and SMNVEV (reference sequence). The DNA of the CDR3 is TGTGCCAGCAGTTTAATACGGACTAGCGGGACGGCTGGGGCCAACGTCCTGACTTTC. Translation: CASSLIRTSGTAGANVLTF.

In the case of this clone: In the same sample, other DNA sequences code for this CDR3. This chain joins TRBV7-2 and TRBJ2-5; D gene unclear. V lost 1 base to trimming and J lost 4 bases, with 7 bases between them. The CDR3 loop spans 13 amino acids. Germline lookup yields CDR1 SGHTA and CDR2 FQGNSA. CDR3 loop: CASSLVWGETQYF. The CDR3 nucleotides read TGTGCCAGCAGCTTAGTCTGGGGAGAGACCCAGTACTTC.

This clone was recorded once. This sample includes further DNA sequences coding for the same CDR3. As DNA, the CDR3 is TGTGCCAGTAGTGTCCGGGAGACCCAGTACTTC. Protein product: CASSVRETQYF. The rearrangement joins TRBV19 to TRBJ2-5, with D hard to call. This CDR3 contains 11 residues. CDR1 and CDR2 from the germline V gene are LNHDA and SQIVND (reference sequence). V was pared by 5 bases and J by 5 bases, with 6 bases between.

The chain has TRBV9 and TRBJ2-7; TRBD1 agrees at 8 bases. Germline V gene data show CDR1 as SGDLS and CDR2 as YYNGEE. The CDR3 contains 13 residues. The V gene end was trimmed by 0 bases and the J gene end by 7 bases; junction bases not matched to a gene: 3. The CDR3 protein is CASSVGRGREQYF. The CDR3 bases are TGTGCCAGCAGCGTAGGCAGGGGGCGGGAGCAGTACTTC.

The V and J genes are TRBV4-1 and TRBJ2-2; D gene unclear. Germline lookup yields CDR1 MGHRA and CDR2 YSYEKL. CDR3 length equals 15 residues. V lost 0 bases and J 2 bases, leaving 7 bases between the germline ends. The CDR3 DNA is TGCGCCAGCAGCCAAGAAGGCACAAACACCGGGGAGCTGTTTTTT. As protein: CASSQEGTNTGELFF.